This T cell receptor beta chain was observed in a study of vaccination effects on CD4 cells after COVID-19. On the study more broadly: Antigen-specific CD4+ T cell clonotypes were called by their expansion after viral peptide-pool culture in ViraFEST. The median interval between the second dose and post-vaccine sampling was 72 days. Study-wide points: Cross-reactivity toward common cold coronaviruses was confined to only 1 of 255 vaccine-induced clones in healthy vaccinees.

In this sample, this clone turned up a few times. What it recognizes is unknown. Investigators separated out CD4+ T cells once around eleven days of culture had passed. Each participant was administered two doses of either the BNT162b2 or the mRNA-1273 vaccine. Produced via immunoSEQ multiplex PCR; TCRdb's table is partial and in-frame only. The sample has tens of thousands of clones, around 73% seen once. This CDR3 has 15 amino acids. The trim removed 4 bases at V and 1 base at J, leaving 6 bases unmatched. CDR1 SGHRS and CDR2 YFSETQ come from the germline V gene. The sequence was obtained from a human donor who received a COVID-19 vaccine. The sample was CD4+ T cells from PBMCs cultured without peptide, taken after COVID-19 vaccination. V is TRBV5-1 and J is TRBJ2-3; TRBD2 agrees at 7 bases. The CDR3 here is CASSPNSGRTDTQYF. CDR3 sequence (DNA): TGCGCCAGCAGCCCGAATAGCGGGCGCACAGATACGCAGTATTTT.